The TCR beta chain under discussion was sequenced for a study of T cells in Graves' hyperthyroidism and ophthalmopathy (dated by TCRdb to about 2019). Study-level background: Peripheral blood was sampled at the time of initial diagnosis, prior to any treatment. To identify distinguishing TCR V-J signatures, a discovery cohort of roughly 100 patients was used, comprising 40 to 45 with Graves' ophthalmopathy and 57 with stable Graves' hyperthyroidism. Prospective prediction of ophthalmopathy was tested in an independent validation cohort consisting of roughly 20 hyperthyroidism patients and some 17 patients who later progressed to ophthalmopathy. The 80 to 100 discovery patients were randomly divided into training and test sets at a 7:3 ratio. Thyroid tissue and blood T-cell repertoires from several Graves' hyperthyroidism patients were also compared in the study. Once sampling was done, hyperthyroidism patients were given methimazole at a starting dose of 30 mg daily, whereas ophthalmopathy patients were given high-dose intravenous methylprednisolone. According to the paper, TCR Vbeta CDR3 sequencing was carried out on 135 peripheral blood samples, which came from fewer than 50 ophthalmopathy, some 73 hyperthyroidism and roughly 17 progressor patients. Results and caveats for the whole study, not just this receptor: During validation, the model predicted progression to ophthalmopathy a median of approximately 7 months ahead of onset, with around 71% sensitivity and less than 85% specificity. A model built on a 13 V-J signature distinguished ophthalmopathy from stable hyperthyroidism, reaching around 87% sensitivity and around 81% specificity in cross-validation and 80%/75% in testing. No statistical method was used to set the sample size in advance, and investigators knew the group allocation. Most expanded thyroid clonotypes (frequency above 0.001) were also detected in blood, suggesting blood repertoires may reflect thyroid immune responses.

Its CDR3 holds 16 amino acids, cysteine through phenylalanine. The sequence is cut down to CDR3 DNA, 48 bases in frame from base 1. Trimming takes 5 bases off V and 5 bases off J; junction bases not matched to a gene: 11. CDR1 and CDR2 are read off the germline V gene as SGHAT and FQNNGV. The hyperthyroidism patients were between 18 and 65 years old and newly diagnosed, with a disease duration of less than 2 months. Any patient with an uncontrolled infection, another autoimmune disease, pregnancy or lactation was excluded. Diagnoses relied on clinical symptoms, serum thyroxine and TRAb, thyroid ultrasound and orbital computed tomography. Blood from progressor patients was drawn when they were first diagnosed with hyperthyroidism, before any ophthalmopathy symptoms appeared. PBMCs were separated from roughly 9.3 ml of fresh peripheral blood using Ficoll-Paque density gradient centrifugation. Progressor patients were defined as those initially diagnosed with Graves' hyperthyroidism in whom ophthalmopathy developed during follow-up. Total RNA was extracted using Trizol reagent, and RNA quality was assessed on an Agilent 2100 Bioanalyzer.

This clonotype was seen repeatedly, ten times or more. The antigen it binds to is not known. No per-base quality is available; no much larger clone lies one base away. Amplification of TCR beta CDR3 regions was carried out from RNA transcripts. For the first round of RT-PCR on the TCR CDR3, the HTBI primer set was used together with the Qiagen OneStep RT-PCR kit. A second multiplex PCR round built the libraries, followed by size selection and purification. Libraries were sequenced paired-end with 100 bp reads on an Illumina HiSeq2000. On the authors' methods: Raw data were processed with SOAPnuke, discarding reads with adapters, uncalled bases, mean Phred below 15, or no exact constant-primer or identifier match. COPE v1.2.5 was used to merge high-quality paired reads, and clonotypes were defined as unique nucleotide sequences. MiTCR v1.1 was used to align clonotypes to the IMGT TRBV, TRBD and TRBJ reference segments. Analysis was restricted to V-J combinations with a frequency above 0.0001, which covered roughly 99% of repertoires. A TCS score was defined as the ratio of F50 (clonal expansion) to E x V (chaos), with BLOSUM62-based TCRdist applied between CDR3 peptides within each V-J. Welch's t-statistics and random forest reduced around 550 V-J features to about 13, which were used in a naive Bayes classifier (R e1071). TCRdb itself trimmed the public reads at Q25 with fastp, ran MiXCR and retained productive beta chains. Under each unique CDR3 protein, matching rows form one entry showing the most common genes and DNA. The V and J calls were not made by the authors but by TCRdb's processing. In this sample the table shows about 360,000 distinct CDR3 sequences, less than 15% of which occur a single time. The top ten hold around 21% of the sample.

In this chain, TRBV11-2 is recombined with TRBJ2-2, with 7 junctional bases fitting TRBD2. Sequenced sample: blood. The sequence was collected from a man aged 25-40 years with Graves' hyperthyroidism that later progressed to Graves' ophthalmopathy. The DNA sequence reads TGTGCCAGCAGCCCGGGGGGAGGACTATTAACCGGGGAGCTGTTTTTT. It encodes CASSPGGGLLTGELFF.